This TCR beta chain was captured by sequencing in a study of blood T cell repertoires in COVID-19. Study-level information: Acute and convalescent COVID-19 samples came from the United States, Italy and Spain. PBMCs, B-cell-depleted T cells, or T cells were the source of the cDNA or gDNA that made up the material.

In the original processing: By means of reference gene primer amplification, nucleated cell counts were estimated. Using immunoSEQ multiplex PCR, the repertoire was profiled, and TCRdb retains in-frame clones only, with some absent. That table gives V, J and clone size, and the DNA gave D and trimming. Of a few hundred thousand clones listed, roughly 80% are singletons. The CDR3 has 14 residues. Trimming removed 3 bases from V and 6 bases from J; junction bases left unmatched: 7. Per the germline V gene, CDR1 is MGHDK and CDR2 is SYGVNS. What was sequenced was peripheral blood. The V gene is TRBV25-1, the J gene TRBJ2-7; 8 nucleotides align to TRBD1. The sequence was collected from an elderly man with acute or convalescent COVID-19. CDR3 in DNA: TGTGCCAGCAGTGATCGGACAGGGATATCCGAGCAGTACTTC. Its translation: CASSDRTGISEQYF.